This T cell receptor (beta chain) was documented in a study of tumor-infiltrating lymphocytes in oesophageal squamous cell carcinoma. Note on this clonotype: Sequence at one end of the junction differs from germline and may be a read error.

TCRdb reprocessed the PCR reads via MiXCR and lists one record per CDR3 protein. The table includes over 11,000 distinct CDR3 sequences, 46% detected once. The CDR3 has 14 residues. From germline, CDR1 is SGHVS and CDR2 FNYEAQ. This clonotype was obtained from a male donor with esophageal squamous cell carcinoma. This chain links TRBV7-6 with TRBJ2-3; TRBD2 agrees at 11 bases. Sequences were obtained from blood. The CDR3 DNA follows: TGTGCTAGCAGCTCGGGACTAGCGGCAGATACGCAGTATTTT. Its protein is CASSSGLAADTQYF.